Shown below are 3 T cell receptor beta chains from a single sample sequenced in a study of cytomegalovirus exposure and HLA in healthy donors. The PCR used 60 Vbeta and 13 Jbeta primers. The method was immunoSEQ multiplex PCR; TCRdb's version includes in-frame clones alone and lacks a portion of them. Among roughly 150,000 clones listed, approximately 81% were seen once. Sequencing input: PBMCs. The receptors come from a boy aged 2 to 9 in good health and CMV-seronegative.

V usage is TRBV15 and J usage is TRBJ2-5; TRBD2 agrees at 10 bases. Germline lookup yields CDR1 LNHNV and CDR2 YYDKDF (reference sequence). This CDR3 has 14 amino acids. V was clipped by 9 bases and J by 5 bases; unmatched bases: 9. CDR3 protein: CATKGTSEVETQYF. CDR3 nucleotide sequence: TGTGCCACAAAAGGGACTAGCGAAGTGGAGACCCAGTACTTC.

The chain joins TRBV7-9 to TRBJ1-1, with a weak D call TRBD1 (6 bases). The V gene lost 4 bases and the J gene lost 2 bases, with 14 bases spanning the gap. Germline V gene lookup returns CDR1 SEHNR and CDR2 FQNEAQ (reference sequence). This CDR3 contains 15 residues. As DNA, the CDR3 is TGTGCCAGCAGCTCAGTACCAGGGGACAACACTGAAGCTTTCTTT. This gives the protein CASSSVPGDNTEAFF.

With regard to this clone: The same CDR3 is also encoded by other DNA sequences in this sample. This chain uses TRBV28 with TRBJ1-2; D not certain. Germline lookup yields CDR1 MDHEN and CDR2 SYDVKM. This CDR3 region has 12 residues. The germline V and J ends were trimmed by 2 bases and 8 bases, with 9 bases remaining between them. Written as DNA, the CDR3 is TGTGCCAGCAGTTTAGACCTGGGCGGCTACACCTTC. The encoded protein is CASSLDLGGYTF.